This TCR beta chain was sequenced for a study of T-cell memory formation after mild COVID-19. For the study at large: TCR clusters were mostly donor specific. Study results and caveats: Later expanders leaned CD4+, whereas day 15 to 85 contracting clones were balanced CD4/CD8. Clones which contracted sat mainly in CM and EM if CD4+, and in EMRA if CD8+.

Germline loops: CDR1 KGHSH, CDR2 LQKENI. CDR3 size: 14 residues. After removal of 8 bases from V and 2 bases from J, the junction contained 7 bases not matched to a gene. After 5'RACE with constant-segment primers, TCR alpha and TCR beta cDNA libraries carrying sample barcodes and UMIs were obtained. TCRdb itself ran the 5' RACE reads through MiXCR, one entry per CDR3 protein. The sample contains around 420,000 distinct CDR3 sequences, 20% to 25% of which appear only once. As to this clonotype: Its antigen is as yet unknown.

Sequencing was carried out using PBMCs or a T cell subset sorted from them (not recorded which). This TCR derives from an adult woman who had mild COVID-19 (a few samples of this study predate the infection). Cell type and time point are not known. The rearrangement links TRBV18 to TRBJ2-7; 9 bases match TRBD1. As DNA, the CDR3 is TGTGCCAGCCTCCCGGGACAGGGCGCCTACGAGCAGTACTTC. Residues: CASLPGQGAYEQYF. The variable domain in full, completed from reference TRBV18 and TRBJ2-7, reads NAGVMQNPRHLVRRRGQEARLRCSPMKGHSHVYWYRQLPEEGLKFMVYLQKENIIDESGMPKERFSAEFPKEGPSILRIQQVVRGDSAAYFCASLPGQGAYEQYFGPGTRLTVT.